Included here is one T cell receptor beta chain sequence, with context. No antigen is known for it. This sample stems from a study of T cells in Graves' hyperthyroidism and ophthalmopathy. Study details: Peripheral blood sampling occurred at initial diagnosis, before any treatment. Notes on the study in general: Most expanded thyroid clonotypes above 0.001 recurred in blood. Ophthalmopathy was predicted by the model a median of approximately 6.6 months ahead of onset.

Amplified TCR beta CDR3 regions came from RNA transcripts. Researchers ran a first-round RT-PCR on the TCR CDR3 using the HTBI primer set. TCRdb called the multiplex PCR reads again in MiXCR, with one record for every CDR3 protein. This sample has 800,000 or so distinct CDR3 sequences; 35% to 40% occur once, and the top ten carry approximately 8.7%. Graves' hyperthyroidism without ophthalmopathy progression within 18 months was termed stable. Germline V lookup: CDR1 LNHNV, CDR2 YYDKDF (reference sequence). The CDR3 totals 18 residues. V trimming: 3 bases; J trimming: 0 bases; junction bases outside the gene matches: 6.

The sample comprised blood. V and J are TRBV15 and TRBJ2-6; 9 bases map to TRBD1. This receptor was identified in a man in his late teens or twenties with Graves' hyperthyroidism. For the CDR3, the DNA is TGTGCCACCAGCAGGGACAGGGGTGCAAGCTCTGGGGCCAACGTCCTGACTTTC. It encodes CATSRDRGASSGANVLTF. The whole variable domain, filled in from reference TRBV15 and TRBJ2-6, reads DAMVIQNPRYQVTQFGKPVTLSCSQTLNHNVMYWYQQKSSQAPKLLFHYYDKDFNNEADTPDNFQSRRPNTSFCFLDIRSPGLGDTAMYLCATSRDRGASSGANVLTFGAGSRLTVL.